The 30 T cell receptor beta chains reported below all come from one sample, sequenced in a study of T cell repertoires in cytomegalovirus infection. The antigens these receptors bind are not known. MiXCR was run by TCRdb on the reads, yielding one entry per CDR3 protein. The table includes roughly 570,000 distinct CDR3 sequences, roughly 43% detected once. The sample in question was cultured PBMCs, obtained from culture after CMV antigen stimulation. The receptors stem from a human donor in good health (CMV status not recorded). Some clones in this sample may be carry-over from other donors' samples.

The V and J genes are TRBV7-2 and TRBJ1-2, with no clear D. Trimming pared 3 bases from V and 8 bases from J, leaving 10 bases between. The V gene's germline CDR1 is SGHTA and CDR2 FQGNSA. The CDR3 spans 12 residues. The CDR3 loop is CASSLVGVGYTF. CDR3 bases: TGTGCCAGCAGCTTGGTGGGTGTCGGCTACACCTTC.

This clonotype showed up just once. The V gene is TRBV6-5, the J gene TRBJ2-5; 7 bases agree with TRBD1. Germline V CDR1 and CDR2: MNHEY, SVGAGI. V gave up 6 bases and J gave up 7 bases; unmatched junction bases: 11. CDR3 length: 14 amino acids. CDR3 protein: CASSGEGGVGTQYF. Written as DNA, the CDR3 is TGTGCCAGCAGCGGGGAAGGGGGCGTCGGGACCCAGTACTTC.

The V gene is TRBV7-2, the J gene TRBJ2-1; 7 nucleotides line up with TRBD1. V lost 4 bases and J lost 2; bases outside the gene matches: 2. Germline CDR1 SGHTA, CDR2 FQGNSA. This CDR3 comprises 14 residues. The CDR3 region has the DNA TGTGCCAGCAGCTCCGACAGGGCCTACAATGAGCAGTTCTTC. Translating it yields CASSSDRAYNEQFF.

V and J are TRBV29-1 and TRBJ2-5; unclear D gene. The V gene's germline CDR1 is SQVTM and CDR2 ANQGSEA. With 7 bases removed from V and 2 bases from J, the gap between germline ends came to 11 bases. The CDR3 loop spans 12 amino acids. DNA for the CDR3: TGCAGCGACCTGACACGACAAGAGACCCAGTACTTC. It codes for CSDLTRQETQYF.

This clonotype was observed a handful of times. The genes are TRBV11-2 and TRBJ1-1; tentative D call: TRBD1 (5 bases). This CDR3 region has 14 residues. V lost 5 bases and J lost 5, with 15 bases in between. From germline, CDR1 is SGHAT and CDR2 FQNNGV. This chain's CDR3 is CASSPDILWTEAFF. For the CDR3, the DNA is TGTGCCAGCAGCCCGGACATACTATGGACTGAAGCTTTCTTT.

This clonotype occurred a few times. The rearrangement uses TRBV12-3 or TRBV12-4 and TRBJ2-7, with D hard to call. The CDR3 sequence is 14 residues long. V was trimmed by 1 base and J by 2 bases, leaving 9 bases between them. CDR3 sequence reads: CASSLGESTYEQYF. The DNA for the CDR3 is TGTGCCAGCAGTTTAGGAGAATCCACCTACGAGCAGTACTTC.

This rearrangement joins TRBV6-1 to TRBJ2-1; no reliable D call. V shed 3 bases and J shed 6 bases, with 9 bases lying between them. This CDR3 contains 13 residues. The germline V gene has CDR1 MNHNS and CDR2 SASEGT. CDR3 sequence: CASSEFISNEQFF. The CDR3, as DNA: TGTGCCAGCAGTGAGTTTATCAGCAATGAGCAGTTCTTC.

The chain couples TRBV6-5 to TRBJ1-1, with TRBD1 matching 8 bases. Germline lookup yields CDR1 MNHEY and CDR2 SVGAGI. The CDR3 extends over 18 amino acids. V dropped 2 bases and J dropped 4; count of bases not matched to a gene: 15. The CDR3 DNA follows: TGTGCCAGCAGTTACACAAGGACAGGGCCCGGCGGATTCACTGAAGCTTTCTTT. Protein: CASSYTRTGPGGFTEAFF.

This chain links TRBV11-2 with TRBJ2-1, with D possibly TRBD1 on 6 matching bases. The CDR3 sequence is 16 residues long. Trimming left V 0 bases short and J 8 bases short, with 17 bases between. Looked up from germline, CDR1 is SGHAT and CDR2 is FQNNGV. The CDR3 loop is CASSLEVSRGWYEQFF. In DNA form, the CDR3 reads TGTGCCAGCAGCTTAGAGGTGTCTAGGGGGTGGTATGAGCAGTTCTTC. The variable domain in full, with the rest retrieved from reference TRBV11-2 and TRBJ2-1, is EAGVAQSPRYKIIEKRQSVAFWCNPISGHATLYWYQQILGQGPKLLIQFQNNGVVDDSQLPKDRFSAERLKGVDSTLKIQPAKLEDSAVYLCASSLEVSRGWYEQFFGPGTRLTVL.

CDR3: CASSYSIFRAGANVLTF. CDR3 sequence (DNA): TGTGCCAGCAGTTACTCGATTTTCAGGGCTGGGGCCAACGTCCTGACTTTC. The chain couples TRBV6-2 or TRBV6-3 to TRBJ2-6; tentative D call: TRBD1 (5 bases). This CDR3 is 17 amino acids long. Germline V gene sequence: CDR1 MNHEY, CDR2 SVGEGT. Trimming cost V 0 bases and J 2 bases, with 11 bases left between them.

The genes are TRBV2 and TRBJ1-5; perhaps TRBD1 as D (5 bases). Germline V gives CDR1 SNHLY, CDR2 FYNNEI. CDR3 size: 16 residues. V was cut by 4 bases and J by 3 bases, with 16 bases left in between. The CDR3 DNA reads TGTGCCAGCAGTGTAGAAGGGAGACAGTCCAATCAGCCCCAGCATTTT. Its translation: CASSVEGRQSNQPQHF.

This chain links TRBV27 with TRBJ1-2; D gene ambiguous. CDR3 length: 13 residues. V lost 3 bases, J lost 7 bases, and 12 bases lay in between. Germline V gene sequence: CDR1 MNHEY, CDR2 SMNVEV (reference sequence). Here the CDR3 reads CASSFGRTSGYTF. CDR3 nucleotide sequence: TGTGCCAGCAGTTTTGGCCGTACCTCTGGCTACACCTTC.

The table lists this clonotype with a few counts. The CDR3 sequence is CASTRGGSTDTQYF. In DNA, the CDR3 is TGTGCCAGCACCAGGGGAGGTAGCACAGATACGCAGTATTTT. The rearrangement joins TRBV7-6 to TRBJ2-3; D assignment may be TRBD1 or TRBD2 (6 bases each). The V end was cut by 7 bases, the J end by 0 bases, with 11 bases between. Germline-derived CDR1 and CDR2 are SGHVS and FNYEAQ. This CDR3 has 14 residues.

The gene calls are TRBV28 and TRBJ2-3, with D tentatively TRBD2 (5 bases). V was pared by 5 bases and J by 5 bases, with 14 bases between. CDR1 MDHEN and CDR2 SYDVKM come from the germline V gene. The CDR3 has 14 residues. DNA of the CDR3: TGTGCCAGCAGTGGCGGAGGAGGCCGAGATACGCAGTATTTT. Its protein is CASSGGGGRDTQYF. The full variable domain, in which reference TRBV28 and TRBJ2-3 provide the parts outside the CDR3, is DVKVTQSSRYLVKRTGEKVFLECVQDMDHENMFWYRQDPGLGLRLIYFSYDVKMKEKGDIPEGYSVSREKKERFSLILESASTNQTSMYLCASSGGGGRDTQYFGPGTRLTVL.

This chain links TRBV6-1 with TRBJ1-5, with 8 bases that match TRBD1. The CDR3 consists of 16 residues. Trimming at V came to 3 bases and at J to 4 bases, leaving 8 bases not matched to a gene. CDR1 and CDR2 from the germline V gene are MNHNS and SASEGT. The CDR3 protein is CASSDTGTGHNQPQHF. CDR3 DNA: TGTGCCAGCAGTGATACCGGGACAGGACATAATCAGCCCCAGCATTTT.

The V and J genes are TRBV12-3 or TRBV12-4 and TRBJ1-1; D is unclear. Trimming took 6 bases from V and 8 from J, leaving 10 bases between them. The CDR3 is 11 residues long. The CDR3 region has the DNA TGTGCCAGCAGCCCTGTTGGGGAAGCTTTCTTT. As protein: CASSPVGEAFF.

Comment on this clonotype: A junction boundary mismatches the germline segment, possibly from a read error. The chain is built from TRBV7-8 and TRBJ2-5; 7 positions agree with TRBD2. This CDR3 comprises 18 residues. CDR1 is SGHVS and CDR2 is FQNEAQ in the germline V gene. The DNA of the CDR3 is TGTGCCAGCGGGGGGGAGGCCGAGGTCGGGGGGAATACAGAGGCCCAGTACTTC. This translates into CASGGEAEVGGNTEAQYF.

The chain recombines TRBV6-2 or TRBV6-3 with TRBJ2-7; 14 nucleotides line up with TRBD2. There are 19 residues in the CDR3. The junction had 13 bases not matched to a gene; V was cut back by 0 bases and J by 6 bases. Germline V gene lookup returns CDR1 MNHEY and CDR2 SVGEGT. The CDR3 sequence: CASSYSLYLGTSGSREQYF. CDR3 bases: TGTGCCAGCAGTTACTCACTGTACCTTGGGACTAGCGGGAGCCGCGAGCAGTACTTC.

This chain joins TRBV7-9 and TRBJ1-2; possibly TRBD1 for D (5 bases). V dropped 11 bases and J dropped 6 bases, with 13 bases sitting between them. Per the germline V gene, CDR1 is SEHNR and CDR2 is FQNEAQ (reference sequence). This CDR3 contains 11 residues. CDR3 residues: CAGASGNGYTF. CDR3 DNA: TGTGCCGGTGCGTCAGGGAATGGCTACACCTTC.

The J gene is TRBJ1-1, the V gene TRBV4-1; TRBD1 matches 7 bases. Germline lookup yields CDR1 MGHRA and CDR2 YSYEKL. The CDR3 sequence is 15 residues long. Germline trimming cut 4 bases from V and 2 bases from J; bases unmatched to any gene: 7. Here the CDR3 DNA reads TGCGCCAGCAGCCGAGTAGGGACAGCCAACACTGAAGCTTTCTTT. This codes for CASSRVGTANTEAFF.

The chain is built from TRBV5-6 and TRBJ2-1; tentative D call: TRBD1 (7 bases). Germline CDR1 and CDR2: SGHDT and YYEEEE. The CDR3 runs to 18 residues. Trimming stripped 1 base from V and 13 bases from J, with 30 bases between. CDR3 residues: CASSLPGDSLRRGGAQFF. Here the CDR3 DNA reads TGTGCCAGCAGCTTGCCAGGGGACAGTCTTCGGCGCGGCGGGGCCCAGTTCTTC.

The V call is TRBV5-4, the J call TRBJ2-1, with 8 nucleotides matching TRBD2. This CDR3 has 14 residues. The V gene end was trimmed by 6 bases and the J gene end by 7 bases; junction bases not matched to a gene: 9. In germline, CDR1 is SGHNT, CDR2 YYREEE (reference sequence). Here the CDR3 DNA reads TGTGCCAGCAAGGGAACTAGCGGAGGGAATGAGCAGTTCTTC. Encoded protein: CASKGTSGGNEQFF.

In its sample, this clonotype was seen a few times. The chain employs TRBV7-9 and TRBJ1-3; TRBD1 agrees at 7 bases. This CDR3 is 15 amino acids long. The V and J ends lost 2 bases and 7 bases, in that order; junction bases with no gene match: 8. The germline V gene has CDR1 SEHNR and CDR2 FQNEAQ (reference sequence). CDR3 coding DNA: TGTGCCAGCAGCTTATGGGAGACAGGGCCCAACACCATATATTTT. It yields the protein CASSLWETGPNTIYF.

This clonotype came up many times. The gene calls are TRBV7-2 and TRBJ2-1, with a possible D match to TRBD1 (5 bases). V was pared by 8 bases and J by 5 bases, with 28 bases between. Germline-derived CDR1 and CDR2 are SGHTA and FQGNSA. There are 18 residues in the CDR3. The CDR3 here is CASATQLAGPGANNEQFF. The CDR3 DNA reads TGTGCCAGCGCGACTCAATTAGCAGGTCCTGGGGCGAACAATGAGCAGTTCTTC.

This clonotype was seen only a few times. The gene calls are TRBV7-2 and TRBJ1-2, with D perhaps TRBD1 (5 bases). V was cut by 5 bases and J by 4 bases, with 17 bases left in between. The CDR3 is made up of 15 amino acids. Germline V gene data show CDR1 as SGHTA and CDR2 as FQGNSA. Here the CDR3 DNA reads TGTGCCAGCAGCCTAGGGACCCAGGGTCCCTATGGCTACACCTTC. This translates into CASSLGTQGPYGYTF.

This clonotype was counted ten times or more. The chain carries TRBV12-3 or TRBV12-4 and TRBJ1-2; TRBD1 matches at 10 bases. V lost 5 bases and J lost 7; bases outside the gene matches: 10. The CDR3 length is 15 residues. The CDR3 DNA follows: TGTGCCAGCAGTCGACAGGGGGCGTCACAGGTTGGCTACACCTTC. Protein: CASSRQGASQVGYTF.

The rearrangement links TRBV7-8 to TRBJ1-1, with TRBD1 matching over 9 bases. The ends lost 5 bases at V and 5 bases at J; junction bases unmatched: 9. Germline lookup yields CDR1 SGHVS and CDR2 FQNEAQ. The CDR3 contains 15 residues. CDR3 sequence reads: CASSLSTGGETEAFF. The CDR3 nucleotides read TGTGCCAGCAGCCTATCGACAGGGGGAGAGACTGAAGCTTTCTTT.

Only a few counts were recorded for this clonotype. The chain carries TRBV12-3 or TRBV12-4 and TRBJ2-1; perhaps TRBD1 as D (5 bases). The CDR3 runs 13 residues. The V gene lost 8 bases and the J gene lost 9 bases, with 17 bases spanning the gap. CDR3 loop: CASAAWGLGEQFF. The CDR3 DNA follows: TGTGCCAGCGCCGCGTGGGGCTTGGGTGAGCAGTTCTTC.

This clonotype was counted between two and nine times. The chain links TRBV7-4 to TRBJ2-7; 15 nucleotides agree with TRBD2. The CDR3 covers 17 residues. Germline V gene data show CDR1 as SGHVT and CDR2 as SQSDAQ. V was clipped by 5 bases and J by 3 bases; unmatched bases: 8. CDR3 amino acids: CASSRTSGGASFYEQYF. In DNA form, the CDR3 reads TGTGCCAGCAGCCGGACTAGCGGGGGGGCATCTTTCTACGAGCAGTACTTC. Full variable domain (rest looked up from reference TRBV7-4 and TRBJ2-7): GAGVSQSPRYKVAKRGRDVALRCDSISGHVTLYWYRQTLGQGSEVLTYSQSDAQRDKSGRPSGRFSAERPERSVSTLKIQRTEQGDSAVYLCASSRTSGGASFYEQYFGPGTRLTVT.

The gene calls are TRBV7-3 and TRBJ1-2, with D possibly TRBD1 on 5 matching bases. The ends were cut back, 5 bases at V and 6 bases at J, with 19 bases in the middle. The CDR3 is 15 residues long. Germline V CDR1 and CDR2: SGHTA, FQGTGA. CDR3 sequence (DNA): TGTGCCAGCAGCCCCTCAGGCGGGGGAAACGATGGCTACACCTTC. It specifies CASSPSGGGNDGYTF. Full variable domain (missing parts from reference TRBV7-3 and TRBJ1-2): GAGVSQTPSNKVTEKGKYVELRCDPISGHTALYWYRQSLGQGPEFLIYFQGTGAADDSGLPNDRFFAVRPEGSVSTLKIQRTERGDSAVYLCASSPSGGGNDGYTFGSGTRLTVV.